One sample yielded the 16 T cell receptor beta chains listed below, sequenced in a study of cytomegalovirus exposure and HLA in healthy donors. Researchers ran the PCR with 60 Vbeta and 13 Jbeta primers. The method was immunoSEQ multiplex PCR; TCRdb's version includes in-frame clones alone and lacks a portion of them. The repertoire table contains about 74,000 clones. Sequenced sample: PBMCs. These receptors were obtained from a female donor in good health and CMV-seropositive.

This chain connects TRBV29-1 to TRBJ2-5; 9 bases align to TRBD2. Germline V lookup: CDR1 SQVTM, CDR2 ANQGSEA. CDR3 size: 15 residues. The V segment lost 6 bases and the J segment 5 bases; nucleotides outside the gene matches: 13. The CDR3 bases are TGCAGCGTCGGGACTAGCTCGGATGGGTCGGAGACCCAGTACTTC. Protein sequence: CSVGTSSDGSETQYF.

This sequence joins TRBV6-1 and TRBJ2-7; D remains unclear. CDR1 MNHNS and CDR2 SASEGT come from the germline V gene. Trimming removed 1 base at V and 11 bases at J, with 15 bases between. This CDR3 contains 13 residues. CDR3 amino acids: CASSEGAAPGEYF. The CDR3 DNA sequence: TGTGCCAGCAGTGAAGGGGCAGCCCCAGGCGAGTACTTC.

DNA of the CDR3: TGTGCCACCAGCCATCCGGGACTAGGCGGCTCCGGGGAGCTGTTTTTT. This codes for CATSHPGLGGSGELFF. The V gene is TRBV15, the J gene TRBJ2-2, with 8 positions matching TRBD2. The CDR3 covers 16 residues. Germline loops: CDR1 LNHNV, CDR2 YYDKDF (reference sequence). Trimming removed 5 bases from V and 6 bases from J; junction bases left unmatched: 11.

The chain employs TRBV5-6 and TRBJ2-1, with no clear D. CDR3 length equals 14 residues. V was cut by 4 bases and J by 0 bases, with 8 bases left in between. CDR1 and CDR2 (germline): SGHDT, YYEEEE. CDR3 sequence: CASSTPSSYNEQFF. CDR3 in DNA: TGTGCCAGCAGCACACCAAGCTCCTACAATGAGCAGTTCTTC. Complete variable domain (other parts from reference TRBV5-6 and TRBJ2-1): DAGVTQSPTHLIKTRGQQVTLRCSPKSGHDTVSWYQQALGQGPQFIFQYYEEEERQRGNFPDRFSGHQFPNYSSELNVNALLLGDSALYLCASSTPSSYNEQFFGPGTRLTVL.

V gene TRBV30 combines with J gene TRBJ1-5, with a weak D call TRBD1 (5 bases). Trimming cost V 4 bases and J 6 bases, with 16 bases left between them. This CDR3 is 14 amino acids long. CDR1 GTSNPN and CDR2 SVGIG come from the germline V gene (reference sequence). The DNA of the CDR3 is TGTGCCTGGATGGGTGCAGGGCATGGTCAGCCCCAGCATTTT. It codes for CAWMGAGHGQPQHF.

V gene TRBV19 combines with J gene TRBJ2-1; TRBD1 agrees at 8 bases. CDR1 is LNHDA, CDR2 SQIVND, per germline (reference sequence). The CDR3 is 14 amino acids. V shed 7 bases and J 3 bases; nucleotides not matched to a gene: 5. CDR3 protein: CASIQGADYNEQFF. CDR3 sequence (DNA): TGTGCCAGTATTCAGGGGGCCGACTACAATGAGCAGTTCTTC.

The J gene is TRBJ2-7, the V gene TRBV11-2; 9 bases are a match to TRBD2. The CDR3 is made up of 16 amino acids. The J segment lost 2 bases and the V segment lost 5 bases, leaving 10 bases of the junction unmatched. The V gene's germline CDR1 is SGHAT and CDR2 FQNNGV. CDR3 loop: CASSVLLAGLTYEQYF. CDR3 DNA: TGTGCCAGCAGCGTTCTACTAGCGGGCCTTACCTACGAGCAGTACTTC.

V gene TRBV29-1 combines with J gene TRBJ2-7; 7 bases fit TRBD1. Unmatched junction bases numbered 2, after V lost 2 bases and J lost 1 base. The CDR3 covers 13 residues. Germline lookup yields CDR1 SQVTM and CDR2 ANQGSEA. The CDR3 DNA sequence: TGCAGCGTTGAATTGGACAGGTCCTACGAGCAGTACTTC. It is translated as CSVELDRSYEQYF.

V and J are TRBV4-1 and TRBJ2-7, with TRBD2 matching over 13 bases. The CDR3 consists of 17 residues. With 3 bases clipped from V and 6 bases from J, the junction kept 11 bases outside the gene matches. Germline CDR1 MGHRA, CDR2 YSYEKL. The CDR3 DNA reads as TGCGCCAGCAGCCAGGGCCTCGGGACTAGCGGGACCCGCGAGCAGTACTTC. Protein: CASSQGLGTSGTREQYF.

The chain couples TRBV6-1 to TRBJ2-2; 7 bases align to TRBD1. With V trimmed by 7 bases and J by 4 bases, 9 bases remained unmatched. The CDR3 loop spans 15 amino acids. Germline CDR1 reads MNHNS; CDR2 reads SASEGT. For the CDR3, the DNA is TGTGCCAGCACTAGGGGACAGATAAGCACCGGGGAGCTGTTTTTT. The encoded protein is CASTRGQISTGELFF.

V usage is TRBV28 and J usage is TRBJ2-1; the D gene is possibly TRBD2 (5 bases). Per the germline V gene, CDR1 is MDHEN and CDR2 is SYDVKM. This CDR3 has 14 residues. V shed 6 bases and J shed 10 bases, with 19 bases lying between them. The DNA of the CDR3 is TGTGCCAGCAGGAGAGCGGCCCCAATGCGGGAGCAGTTCTTC. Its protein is CASRRAAPMREQFF.

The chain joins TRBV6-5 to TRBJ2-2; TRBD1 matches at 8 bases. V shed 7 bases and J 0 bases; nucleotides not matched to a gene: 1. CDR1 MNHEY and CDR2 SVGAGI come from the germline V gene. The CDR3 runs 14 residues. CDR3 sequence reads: CASKDRANTGELFF. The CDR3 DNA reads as TGTGCCAGCAAGGACAGGGCGAACACCGGGGAGCTGTTTTTT.

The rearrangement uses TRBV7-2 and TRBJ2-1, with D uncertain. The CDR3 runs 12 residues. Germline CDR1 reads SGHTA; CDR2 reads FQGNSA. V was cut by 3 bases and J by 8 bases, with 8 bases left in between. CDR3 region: CASSFPLDEQFF. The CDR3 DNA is TGTGCCAGCAGCTTCCCCCTCGATGAGCAGTTCTTC.

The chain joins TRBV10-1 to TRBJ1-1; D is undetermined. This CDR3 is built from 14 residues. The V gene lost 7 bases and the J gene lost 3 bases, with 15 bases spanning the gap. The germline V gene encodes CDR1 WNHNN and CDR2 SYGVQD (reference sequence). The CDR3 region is CASKVSPRDTEAFF. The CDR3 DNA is TGCGCCAGCAAGGTCAGCCCCCGGGACACTGAAGCTTTCTTT.

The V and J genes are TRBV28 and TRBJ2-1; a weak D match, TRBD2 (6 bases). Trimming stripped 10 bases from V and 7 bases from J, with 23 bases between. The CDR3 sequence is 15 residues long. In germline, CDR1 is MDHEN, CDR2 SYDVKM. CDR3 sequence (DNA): TGTGCCACGCTTAGGGCGGGACCGCGCATGAATGAGCAGTTCTTC. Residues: CATLRAGPRMNEQFF.

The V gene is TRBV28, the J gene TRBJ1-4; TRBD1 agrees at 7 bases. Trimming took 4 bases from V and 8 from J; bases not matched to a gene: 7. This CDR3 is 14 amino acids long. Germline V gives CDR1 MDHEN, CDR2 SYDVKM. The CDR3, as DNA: TGTGCCAGCAGTTCTTCCGGGACAGACGAAAAACTGTTTTTT. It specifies CASSSSGTDEKLFF.